This T cell receptor gamma chain was obtained from a study of intestinal T cells in coeliac disease (dated by TCRdb to about 2020). Context from the whole study: In the TRG cohort, the mean age of coeliac patients was about 16 years compared with 54.8 years for controls, so the coeliac patients were much younger than the controls. Duodenal biopsies from approximately 10 coeliac disease patients and approximately 10 non-coeliac controls were included in the TCR-delta (TRD) cohort. Duodenal biopsies from about 35 coeliac disease patients and roughly 21 non-coeliac controls were included in a second, larger TCR-gamma (TRG) cohort.

For each case, genomic DNA was extracted from ten 5-um FFPE scrolls with the QIAamp DNA FFPE tissue kit. To test whether coeliac disease could be classified from the TCR repertoire, the study used duodenal biopsies that were formalin-fixed paraffin-embedded, fully anonymised, and surplus to diagnostic needs. No clinical or histological suspicion of coeliac disease was present in controls, and upper endoscopy was performed in controls for reflux, dyspepsia or gastritis. The library was obtained by multiplex PCR. The instrument given in TCRdb is Ion Torrent PGM. The LymphoTrack kit, which has primers carrying Illumina adapters, was used to amplify TRG repertoires from roughly 200 ng of biopsy DNA. TRG amplicons were purified using AMPure XP beads, were quantified on a 2100 Bioanalyzer, and were pooled equimolarly. An Ion PGM instrument was used to sequence the TRG libraries. From the authors' description of their analysis: Using FastX, any read was removed if more than 10% of its nucleotides had quality scores below the third quartile calculated per patient. IMGT/HighV-QUEST was used to align reads in order to assign V, D and J genes, locate CDR3 regions and judge functionality. Sequences were converted to amino acids, and every sequence predicted to be non-functional was removed. CDR3s were broken into kmers both with and without positional annotation, kmer frequencies were analysed by PCA, and samples were clustered using each of the 1023 combinations of PCs 1-10. Classification was validated by leave-one-out cross-validation, in which parameters were re-optimised on the remaining samples each time. Using the vegan R package, Shannon diversity was calculated from repeated random subsamples whose size matched the lowest read count. The public reads were reprocessed by TCRdb using CATT, and rows of matching DNA were later combined. TCRdb's processing, not the authors' own work, is the source of the V and J calls. This sample gives roughly 300 gamma-chain clones in total; 55% to 70% of them show up just once. Together, the top ten hold roughly 72% of the sample.

With regard to this clone: Its cognate antigen has yet to be identified. One end of the junction does not line up with germline, which may come from a read error.

Its CDR3 holds 12 amino acids, cysteine through phenylalanine. The kept DNA is CDR3 alone, 36 bases in frame from the first base. Overall study results and their limits: Clustering based on TRG put 51 of 54 biopsies (about 94%) in the right class, and the reported leave-one-out accuracy was about 90%. FFPE-derived DNA was found to be relatively degraded, and loss of a proportion of TCR sequences in each sample was likely caused by this degradation. In training, clustering based on TRD kmers put every one of the 22 biopsies in the right class, and the leave-one-out accuracy was reported as 91%. Coeliac and control groups differed significantly in age, although an age-split analysis did not yield significant classification. It was not possible to tell repeated CDR3 amino acid sequences apart from PCR duplicates.

Sequencing was done on a sample of a duodenal biopsy. The TCR comes from a human donor who served as a control with a normal duodenal biopsy, not a healthy volunteer. This sequence uses TRGV10 and TRGJ1 or TRGJ2. TRGV10 is noted as an ORF with a role that remains uncertain. The DNA is as follows: TGTGCTGCGTGGGGGGTTATTAGTAAGAAACTCTTT. Translation gives CAAWGVISKKLF.